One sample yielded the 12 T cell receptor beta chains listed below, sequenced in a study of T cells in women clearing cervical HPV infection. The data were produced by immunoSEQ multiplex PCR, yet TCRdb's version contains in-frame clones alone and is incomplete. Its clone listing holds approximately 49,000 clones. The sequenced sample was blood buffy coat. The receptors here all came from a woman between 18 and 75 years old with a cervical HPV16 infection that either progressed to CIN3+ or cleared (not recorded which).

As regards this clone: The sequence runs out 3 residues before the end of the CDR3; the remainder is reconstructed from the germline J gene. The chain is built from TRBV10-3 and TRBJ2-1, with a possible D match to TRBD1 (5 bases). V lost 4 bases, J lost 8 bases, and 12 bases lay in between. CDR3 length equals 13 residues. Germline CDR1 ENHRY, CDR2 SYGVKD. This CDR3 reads CAISGQGIDEQFF. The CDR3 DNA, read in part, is TGTGCCATCAGTGGGCAGGGTATTGATGAG.

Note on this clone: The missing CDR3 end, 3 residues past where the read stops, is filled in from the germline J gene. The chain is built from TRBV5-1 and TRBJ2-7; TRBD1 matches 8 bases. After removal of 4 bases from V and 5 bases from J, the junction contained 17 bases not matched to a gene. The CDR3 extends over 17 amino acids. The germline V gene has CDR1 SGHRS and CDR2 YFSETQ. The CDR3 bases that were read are TGCGCCAGCAGCCCTGGACAGGGTATAGCCACCGCCCACGAG. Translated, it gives CASSPGQGIATAHE. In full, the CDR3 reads CASSPGQGIATAHEQYF.

CDR3 loop: CAWSAGDTEAFF. The CDR3 bases that were read are TGTGCCTGGAGCGCAGGAGACACTGAA. The V gene is TRBV30, the J gene TRBJ1-1; D gene uncertain. Coverage ceases 3 residues before the CDR3 finishes, and the germline J gene fills in the end. Germline V lookup: CDR1 GTSNPN, CDR2 SVGIG (reference sequence). Trimming pared 3 bases from V and 3 bases from J, leaving 8 bases between. The length of the CDR3 is 12 residues.

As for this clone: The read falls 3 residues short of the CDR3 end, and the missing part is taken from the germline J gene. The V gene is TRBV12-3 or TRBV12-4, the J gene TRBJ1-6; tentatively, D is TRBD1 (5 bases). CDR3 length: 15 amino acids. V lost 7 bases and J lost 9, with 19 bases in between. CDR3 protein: CASKRKAGLGSPLHF. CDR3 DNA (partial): TGTGCCAGCAAGCGAAAGGCAGGGTTAGGTTCACCC.

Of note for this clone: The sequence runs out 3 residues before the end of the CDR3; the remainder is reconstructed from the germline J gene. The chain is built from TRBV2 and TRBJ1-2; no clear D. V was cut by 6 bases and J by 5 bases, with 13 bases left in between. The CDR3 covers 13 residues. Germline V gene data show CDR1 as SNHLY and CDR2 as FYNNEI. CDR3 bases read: TGTGCCAGCAGGAACGAGGTGGTTTATGGC. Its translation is CASRNEVVYG. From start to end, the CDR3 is CASRNEVVYGYTF.

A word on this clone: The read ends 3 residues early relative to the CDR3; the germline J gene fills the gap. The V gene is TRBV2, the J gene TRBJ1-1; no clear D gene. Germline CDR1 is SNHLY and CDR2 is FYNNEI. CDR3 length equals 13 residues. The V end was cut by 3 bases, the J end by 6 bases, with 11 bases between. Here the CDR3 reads CASSDAARAEAFF. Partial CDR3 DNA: TGTGCCAGCAGTGATGCGGCGAGAGCTGAA.

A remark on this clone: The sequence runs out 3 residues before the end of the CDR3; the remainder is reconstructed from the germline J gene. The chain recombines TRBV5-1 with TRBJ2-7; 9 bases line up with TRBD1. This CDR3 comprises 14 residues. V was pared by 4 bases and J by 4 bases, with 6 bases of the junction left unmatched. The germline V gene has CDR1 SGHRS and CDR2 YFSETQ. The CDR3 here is CASSLRDRVYEQYF. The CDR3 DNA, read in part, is TGCGCCAGCAGCCTCCGGGACAGGGTGTACGAG. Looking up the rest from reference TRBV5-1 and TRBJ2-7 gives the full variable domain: KAGVTQTPRYLIKTRGQQVTLSCSPISGHRSVSWYQQTPGQGLQFLFEYFSETQRNKGNFPGRFSGRQFSNSRSEMNVSTLELGDSALYLCASSLRDRVYEQYFGPGTRLTVT.

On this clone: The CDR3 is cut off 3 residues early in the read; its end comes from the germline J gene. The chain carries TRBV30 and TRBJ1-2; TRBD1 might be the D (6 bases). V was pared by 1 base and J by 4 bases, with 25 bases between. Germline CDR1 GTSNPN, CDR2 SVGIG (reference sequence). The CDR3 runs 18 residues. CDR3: CAWSALGRTDLVSYGYTF. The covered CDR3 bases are TGTGCCTGGAGTGCCCTCGGTAGGACAGATCTCGTTAGCTATGGC.

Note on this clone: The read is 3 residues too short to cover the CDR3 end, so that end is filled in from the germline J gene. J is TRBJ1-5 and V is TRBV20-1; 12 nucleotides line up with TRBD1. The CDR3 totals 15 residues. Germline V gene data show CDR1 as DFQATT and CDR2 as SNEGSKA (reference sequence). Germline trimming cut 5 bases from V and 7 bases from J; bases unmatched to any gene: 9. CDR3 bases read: TGCAGTGCTGGAAAAGGGACAGGGGGCTGGCAGCCC. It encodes CSAGKGTGGWQP. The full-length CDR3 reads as CSAGKGTGGWQPQHF.

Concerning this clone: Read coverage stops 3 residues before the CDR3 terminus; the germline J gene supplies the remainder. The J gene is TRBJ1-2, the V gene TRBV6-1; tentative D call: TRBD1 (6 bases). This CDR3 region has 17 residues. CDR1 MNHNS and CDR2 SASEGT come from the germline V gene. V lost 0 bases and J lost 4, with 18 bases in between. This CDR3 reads CASSEASRIQGPYGYTF. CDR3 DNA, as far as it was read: TGTGCCAGCAGTGAAGCGAGCCGGATACAGGGCCCCTATGGC.

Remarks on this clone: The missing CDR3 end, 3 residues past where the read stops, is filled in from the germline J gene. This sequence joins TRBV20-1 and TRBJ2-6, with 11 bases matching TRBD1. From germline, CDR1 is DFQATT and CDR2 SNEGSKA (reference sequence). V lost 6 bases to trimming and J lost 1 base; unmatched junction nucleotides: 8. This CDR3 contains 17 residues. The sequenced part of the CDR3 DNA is TGCAGTGCCCCCTTCGGACAGGGGGCGTCTGGGGCCAACGTC. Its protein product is CSAPFGQGASGANV. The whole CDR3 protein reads CSAPFGQGASGANVLTF.

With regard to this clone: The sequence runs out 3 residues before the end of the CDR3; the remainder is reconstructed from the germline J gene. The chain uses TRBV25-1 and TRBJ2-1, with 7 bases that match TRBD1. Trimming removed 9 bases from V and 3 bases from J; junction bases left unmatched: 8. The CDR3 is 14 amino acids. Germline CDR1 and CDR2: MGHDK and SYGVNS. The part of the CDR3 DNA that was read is TGTGCCAGTTCCGGGACAGCACTCTACAATGAG. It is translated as CASSGTALYNE. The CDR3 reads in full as CASSGTALYNEQFF.